What follows describes a single T cell receptor (beta chain). No antigen is known for it. The sample holds other DNA sequences that translate to the same CDR3. These data are taken from a study of beta chain features in type 1 diabetes. Since all of the isolated RNA was reverse transcribed, expressed TCRB transcripts were what got sequenced. Produced via immunoSEQ multiplex PCR; TCRdb's table is partial and in-frame only. The sample consists of approximately 270,000 clones, about 13% of them appearing once. V lost 0 bases and J lost 5, with 6 bases in between. Germline V gene data show CDR1 as SGHRS and CDR2 as YFSETQ. The CDR3 spans 12 residues. General study results and limits: Moderate but significant shortening of TCRB CDR3s was recorded in all four CD4+ subsets from Type 1 diabetes patients.

The receptor comes from a man aged 25 to 40 with type 1 diabetes. V gene TRBV5-1 combines with J gene TRBJ2-7; D perhaps matches TRBD2 (6 bases). The specimen sequenced was naive CD4+ T cells from blood. The DNA of the CDR3 is TGCGCCAGCAGCTTGGAGCGGGACGAGCAGTACTTC. Translating it yields CASSLERDEQYF.